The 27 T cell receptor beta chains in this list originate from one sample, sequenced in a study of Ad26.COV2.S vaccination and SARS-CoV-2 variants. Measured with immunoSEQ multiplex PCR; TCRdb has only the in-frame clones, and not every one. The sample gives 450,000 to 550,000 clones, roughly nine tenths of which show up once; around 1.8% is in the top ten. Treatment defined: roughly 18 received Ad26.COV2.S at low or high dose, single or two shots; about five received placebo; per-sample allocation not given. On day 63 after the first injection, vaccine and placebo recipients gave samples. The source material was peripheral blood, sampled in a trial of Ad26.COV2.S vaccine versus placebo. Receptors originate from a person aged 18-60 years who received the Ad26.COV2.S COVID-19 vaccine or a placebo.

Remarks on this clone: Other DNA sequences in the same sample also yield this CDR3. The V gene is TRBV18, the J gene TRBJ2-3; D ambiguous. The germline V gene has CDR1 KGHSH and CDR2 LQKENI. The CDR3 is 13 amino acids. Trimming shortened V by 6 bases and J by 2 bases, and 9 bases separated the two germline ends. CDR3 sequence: CASSPLVTDTQYF. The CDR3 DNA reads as TGTGCCAGCTCGCCTCTAGTCACAGATACGCAGTATTTT.

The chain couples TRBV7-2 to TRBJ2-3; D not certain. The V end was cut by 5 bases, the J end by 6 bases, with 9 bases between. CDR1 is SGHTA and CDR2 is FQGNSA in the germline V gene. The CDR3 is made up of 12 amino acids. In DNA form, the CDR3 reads TGTGCCAGCAGCCCCTCCCGGGATACGCAGTATTTT. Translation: CASSPSRDTQYF.

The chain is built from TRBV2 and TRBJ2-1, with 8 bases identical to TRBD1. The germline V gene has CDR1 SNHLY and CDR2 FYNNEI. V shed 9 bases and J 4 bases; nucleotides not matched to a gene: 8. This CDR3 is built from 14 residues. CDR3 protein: CASTQGAEYNEQFF. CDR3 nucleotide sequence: TGTGCCAGTACGCAGGGGGCTGAATACAATGAGCAGTTCTTC.

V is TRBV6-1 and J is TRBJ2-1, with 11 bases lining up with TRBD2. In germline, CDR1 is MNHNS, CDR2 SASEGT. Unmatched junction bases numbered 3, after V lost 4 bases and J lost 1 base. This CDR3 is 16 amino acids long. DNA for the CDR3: TGTGCCAGCAGTGCCCTAGCGGGGGGTTCCTACAATGAGCAGTTCTTC. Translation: CASSALAGGSYNEQFF.

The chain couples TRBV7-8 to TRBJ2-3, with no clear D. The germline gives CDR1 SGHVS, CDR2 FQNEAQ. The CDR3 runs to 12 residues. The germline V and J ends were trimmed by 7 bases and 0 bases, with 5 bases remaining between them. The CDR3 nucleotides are TGTGCCAGCACTCGCAGCACAGATACGCAGTATTTT. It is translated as CASTRSTDTQYF.

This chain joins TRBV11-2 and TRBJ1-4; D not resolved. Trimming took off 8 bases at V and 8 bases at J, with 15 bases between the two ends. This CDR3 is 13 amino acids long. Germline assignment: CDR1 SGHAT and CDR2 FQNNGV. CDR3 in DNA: TGTGCCAGCCGCGGGCCCACAAAGGAAAAACTGTTTTTT. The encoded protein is CASRGPTKEKLFF. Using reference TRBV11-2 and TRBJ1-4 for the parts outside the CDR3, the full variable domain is EAGVAQSPRYKIIEKRQSVAFWCNPISGHATLYWYQQILGQGPKLLIQFQNNGVVDDSQLPKDRFSAERLKGVDSTLKIQPAKLEDSAVYLCASRGPTKEKLFFGSGTQLSVL.

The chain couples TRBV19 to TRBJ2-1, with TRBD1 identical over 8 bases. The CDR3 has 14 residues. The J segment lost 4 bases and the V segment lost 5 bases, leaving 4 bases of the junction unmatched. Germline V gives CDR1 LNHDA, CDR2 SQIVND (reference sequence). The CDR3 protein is CASSDQGAYNEQFF. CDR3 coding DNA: TGTGCCAGTAGTGATCAGGGGGCTTACAATGAGCAGTTCTTC.

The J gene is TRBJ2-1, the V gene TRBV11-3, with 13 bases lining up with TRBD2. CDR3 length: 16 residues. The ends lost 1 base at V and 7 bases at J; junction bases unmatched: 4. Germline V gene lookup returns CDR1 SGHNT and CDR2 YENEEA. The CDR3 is CASSLGTSGGGNEQFF. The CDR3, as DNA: TGTGCCAGCAGCTTAGGGACTAGCGGGGGAGGTAATGAGCAGTTCTTC.

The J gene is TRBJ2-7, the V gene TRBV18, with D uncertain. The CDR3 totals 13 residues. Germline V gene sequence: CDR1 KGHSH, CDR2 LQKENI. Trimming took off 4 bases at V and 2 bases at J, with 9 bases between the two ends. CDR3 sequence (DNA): TGTGCCAGCTCACGGCTGGAGACCTACGAGCAGTACTTC. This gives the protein CASSRLETYEQYF.

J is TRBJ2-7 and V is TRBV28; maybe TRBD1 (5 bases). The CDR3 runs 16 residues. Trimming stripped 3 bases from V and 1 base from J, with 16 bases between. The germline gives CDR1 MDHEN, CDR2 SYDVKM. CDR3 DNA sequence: TGTGCCAGCAGTTTGGGGCCAGGTCGATATTCCTACGAGCAGTACTTC. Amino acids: CASSLGPGRYSYEQYF.

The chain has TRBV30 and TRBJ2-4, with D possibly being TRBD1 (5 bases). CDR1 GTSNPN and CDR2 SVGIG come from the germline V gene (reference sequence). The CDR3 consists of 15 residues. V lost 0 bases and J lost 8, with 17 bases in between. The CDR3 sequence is CAWSVLGPPEDIQYF. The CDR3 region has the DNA TGTGCCTGGAGTGTACTGGGGCCCCCCGAAGACATTCAGTACTTC.

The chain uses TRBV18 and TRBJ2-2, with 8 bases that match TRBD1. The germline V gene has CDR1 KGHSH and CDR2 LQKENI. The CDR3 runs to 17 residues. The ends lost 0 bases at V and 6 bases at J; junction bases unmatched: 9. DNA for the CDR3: TGTGCCAGCTCACCACCACTCAGGGGGCTGGCCGCCGGGGAGCTGTTTTTT. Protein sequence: CASSPPLRGLAAGELFF.

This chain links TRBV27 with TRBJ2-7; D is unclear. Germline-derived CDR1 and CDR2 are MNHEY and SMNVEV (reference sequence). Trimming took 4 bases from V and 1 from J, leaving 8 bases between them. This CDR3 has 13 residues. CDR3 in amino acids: CASSYKVSYEQYF. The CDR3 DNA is TGTGCCAGCAGTTATAAGGTTTCCTACGAGCAGTACTTC.

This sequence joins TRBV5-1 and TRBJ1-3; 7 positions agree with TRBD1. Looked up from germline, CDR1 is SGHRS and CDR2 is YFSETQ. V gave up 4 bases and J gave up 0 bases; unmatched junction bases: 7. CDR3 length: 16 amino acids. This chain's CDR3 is CASSQGTDHSGNTIYF. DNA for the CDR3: TGCGCCAGCAGCCAGGGGACAGACCACTCTGGAAACACCATATATTTT.

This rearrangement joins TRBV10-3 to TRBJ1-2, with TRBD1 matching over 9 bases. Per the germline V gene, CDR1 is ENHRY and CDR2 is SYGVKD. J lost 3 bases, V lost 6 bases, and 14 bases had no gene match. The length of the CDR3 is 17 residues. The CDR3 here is CAISDVLGTGMDYGYTF. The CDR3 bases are TGTGCCATCAGCGATGTCCTGGGGACAGGGATGGACTATGGCTACACCTTC.

This CDR3 is CASSLGQHSSYNEQFF. The CDR3 bases are TGTGCCAGCAGCTTAGGACAGCACAGCTCCTACAATGAGCAGTTCTTC. The genes are TRBV11-3 and TRBJ2-1; D may be TRBD1 (5 bases). V shed 1 base and J shed 0 bases, with 10 bases lying between them. The CDR3 consists of 16 residues. Germline V gene data show CDR1 as SGHNT and CDR2 as YENEEA.

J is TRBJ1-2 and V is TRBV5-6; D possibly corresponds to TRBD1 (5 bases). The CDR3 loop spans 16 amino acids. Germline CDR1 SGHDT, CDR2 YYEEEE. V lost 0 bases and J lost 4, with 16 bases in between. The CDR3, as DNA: TGTGCCAGCAGCTTGGGTGACAGATATGCTTTCTATGGCTACACCTTC. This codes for CASSLGDRYAFYGYTF.

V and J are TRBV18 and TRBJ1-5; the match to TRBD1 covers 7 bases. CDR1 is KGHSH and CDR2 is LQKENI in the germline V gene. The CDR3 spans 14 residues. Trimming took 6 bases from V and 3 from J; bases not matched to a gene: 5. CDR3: CASSPGGPNQPQHF. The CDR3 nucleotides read TGTGCCAGCTCCCCAGGGGGACCCAATCAGCCCCAGCATTTT.

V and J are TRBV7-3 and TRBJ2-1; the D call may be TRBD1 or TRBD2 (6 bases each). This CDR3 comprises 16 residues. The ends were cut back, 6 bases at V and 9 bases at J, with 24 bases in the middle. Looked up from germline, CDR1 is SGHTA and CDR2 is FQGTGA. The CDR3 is CASSLGAGTPGTEQFF. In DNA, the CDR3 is TGTGCCAGCAGTCTGGGGGCGGGGACCCCAGGGACTGAGCAGTTCTTC.

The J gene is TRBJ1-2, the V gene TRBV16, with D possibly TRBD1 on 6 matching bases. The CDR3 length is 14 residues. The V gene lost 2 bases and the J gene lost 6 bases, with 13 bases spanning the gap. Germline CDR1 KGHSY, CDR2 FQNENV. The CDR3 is CASSQHTGANGYTF. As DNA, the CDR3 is TGTGCCAGCAGCCAACACACGGGGGCAAATGGCTACACCTTC.

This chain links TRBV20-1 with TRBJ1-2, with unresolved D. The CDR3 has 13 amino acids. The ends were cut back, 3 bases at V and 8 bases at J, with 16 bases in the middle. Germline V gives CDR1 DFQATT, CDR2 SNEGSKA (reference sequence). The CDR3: CSASSGDRRGYTF. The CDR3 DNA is TGCAGTGCTAGTTCCGGTGATCGGCGAGGCTACACCTTC.

Written as DNA, the CDR3 is TGTGCCAGCAGGGAGGGAGACACTGAAGCTTTCTTT. Residues: CASREGDTEAFF. The chain uses TRBV2 and TRBJ1-1; D call uncertain. V was trimmed by 6 bases and J by 3 bases, leaving 8 bases between them. CDR1 is SNHLY, CDR2 FYNNEI, per germline. This CDR3 spans 12 amino acids.

CDR3 in amino acids: CASSISGRAVDEQFF. As DNA, the CDR3 is TGTGCCAGCAGCATTAGCGGGAGGGCCGTTGATGAGCAGTTCTTC. The chain has TRBV5-4 and TRBJ2-1, with 11 bases matching TRBD2. There are 15 residues in the CDR3. V trimming: 4 bases; J trimming: 8 bases; junction bases outside the gene matches: 8. The V gene's germline CDR1 is SGHNT and CDR2 YYREEE (reference sequence).

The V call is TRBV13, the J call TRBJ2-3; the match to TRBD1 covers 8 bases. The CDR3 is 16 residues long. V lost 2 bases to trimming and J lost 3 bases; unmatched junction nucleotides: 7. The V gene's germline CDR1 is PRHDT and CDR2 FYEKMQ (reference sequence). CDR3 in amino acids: CASSLQGAQWTDTQYF. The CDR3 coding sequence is TGTGCCAGCAGCTTACAGGGGGCGCAGTGGACAGATACGCAGTATTTT.

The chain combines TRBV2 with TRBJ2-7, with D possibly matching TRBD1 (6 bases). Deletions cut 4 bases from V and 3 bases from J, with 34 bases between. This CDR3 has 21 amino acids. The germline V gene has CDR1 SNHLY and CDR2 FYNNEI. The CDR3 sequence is CASSGPPRGPVGDKGIYEQYF. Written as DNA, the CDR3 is TGTGCCAGCAGTGGCCCCCCACGAGGGCCAGTTGGGGACAAAGGAATCTACGAGCAGTACTTC. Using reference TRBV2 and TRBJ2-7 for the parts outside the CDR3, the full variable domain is EPEVTQTPSHQVTQMGQEVILRCVPISNHLYFYWYRQILGQKVEFLVSFYNNEISEKSEIFDDQFSVERPDGSNFTLKIRSTKLEDSAMYFCASSGPPRGPVGDKGIYEQYFGPGTRLTVT.

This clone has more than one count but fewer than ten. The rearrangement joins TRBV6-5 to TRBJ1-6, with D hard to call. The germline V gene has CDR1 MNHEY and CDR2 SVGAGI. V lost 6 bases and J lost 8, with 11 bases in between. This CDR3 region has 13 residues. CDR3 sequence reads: CASSLGSYSPLHF. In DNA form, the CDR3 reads TGTGCCAGCAGCTTGGGCTCCTATTCACCCCTCCACTTT.

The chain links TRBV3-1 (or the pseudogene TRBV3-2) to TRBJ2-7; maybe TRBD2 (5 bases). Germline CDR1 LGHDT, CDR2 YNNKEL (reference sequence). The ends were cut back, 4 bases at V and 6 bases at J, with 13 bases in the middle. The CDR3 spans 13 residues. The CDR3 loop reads CASSLRGGSEQYF. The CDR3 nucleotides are TGTGCCAGCAGCCTACGCGGAGGATCCGAGCAGTACTTC.